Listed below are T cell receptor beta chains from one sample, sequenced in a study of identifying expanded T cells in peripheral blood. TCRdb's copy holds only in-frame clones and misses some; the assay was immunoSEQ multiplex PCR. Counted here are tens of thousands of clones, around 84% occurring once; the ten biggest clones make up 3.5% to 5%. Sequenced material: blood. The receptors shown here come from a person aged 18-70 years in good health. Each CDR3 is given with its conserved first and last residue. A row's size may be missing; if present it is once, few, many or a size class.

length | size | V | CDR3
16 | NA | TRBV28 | CASRNLGQGWTDTQYF
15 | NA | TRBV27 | CASSLGGEIRIGQFF
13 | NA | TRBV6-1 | CASSRQGADTQYF
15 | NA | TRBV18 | CASSPPGLENEKLFF
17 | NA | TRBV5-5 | CASSPNRTRGSLYEQYF
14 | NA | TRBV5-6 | CASSFWALGGGYTF
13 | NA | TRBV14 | CASEEYGTDTQYF
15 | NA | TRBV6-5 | CASSYSGTSGDEQFF
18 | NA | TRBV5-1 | CASSFWPTGTGEFDTQYF
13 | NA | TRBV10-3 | CAISDRNDQPQHF
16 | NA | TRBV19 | CASSPLAGGFYNEQFF
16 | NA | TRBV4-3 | CASSPGTGKAGNTIYF
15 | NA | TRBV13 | CASSQNLLGHNQRFF
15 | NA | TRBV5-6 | CASSLPTGVNSPLHF
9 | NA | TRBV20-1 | CSADGGYTF
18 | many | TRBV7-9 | CASSLVMGWESSGNTIYF
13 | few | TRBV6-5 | CASSTSKVMSYTF
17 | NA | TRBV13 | CASSLGQGTVQADTQYF
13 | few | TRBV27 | CASSVTGDSPLHF
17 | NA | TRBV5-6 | CASSLDKQGWGYYGYTF
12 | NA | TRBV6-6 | CASGRGDTEAFF
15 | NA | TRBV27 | CASSLSRPTNYGYTF
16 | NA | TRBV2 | CASSEEEGAVADTQYF
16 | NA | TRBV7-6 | CASSLKQGARYNEQFF
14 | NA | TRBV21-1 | CASSLNGASYGYTF
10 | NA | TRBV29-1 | CSVQNGVRYF
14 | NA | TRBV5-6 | CASSPREAGEKLFF
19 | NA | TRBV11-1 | CASSLAGGAADRATDTQYF
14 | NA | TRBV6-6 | CASSYDRGPDTQYF
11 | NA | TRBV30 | CAWRVGQTAFF
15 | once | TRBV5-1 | CASSLGAGVTGELFF
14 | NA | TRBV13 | CASSLPGSYNEQFF
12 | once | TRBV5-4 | CASSGPIGELFF
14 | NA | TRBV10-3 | CAIRLRDSLYEQYF
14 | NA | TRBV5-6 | CASSFVTMNTEAFF
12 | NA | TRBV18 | CASSSGFPVAFF
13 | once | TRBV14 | CASSQVLFYEQYF
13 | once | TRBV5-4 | CASSLPLFGGYTF
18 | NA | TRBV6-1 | CASSVRGLDPLVGYGYTF
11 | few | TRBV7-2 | CASRNTGELFF
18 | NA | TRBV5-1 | CASSPLGRQGLAKNIQYF
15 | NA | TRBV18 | CASSPAYSYNSPLHF
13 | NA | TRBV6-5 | CASSSADRNTIYF
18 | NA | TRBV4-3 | CASSQERWGGAGTDTQYF
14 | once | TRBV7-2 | CASSLWGSGNTIYF
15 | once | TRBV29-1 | CSVEVRGRALETQYF